These 3 T cell receptor beta chains were all obtained from the same sample, sequenced in a study of shared clonotypes between healthy human individuals (dated by TCRdb to the early 2020s). CD8 naive samples consisted of CD45RO-negative cells that were positively selected for CCR7, yielding a CD45RA+CCR7+ population without TemRA cells. The library was obtained by the immunoSEQ multiplex PCR assay. This is the immuneACCESS table as TCRdb keeps it, with only in-frame sequences that have V and J called. A part of the clones is gone; compared with another copy, unresolved V genes explain less than half, and the rest is unexplained. The sample data list around 2,000,000 clones, and 85% to 95% of these were observed just once. The top ten clonotypes cover 0.9% to 1.4% of the sample. The sequencing input was naive CD8+ T cells sorted from blood. The label giving this sample's cell subset or site can be read as: CD45RA+CCR7+. All receptors come from a man aged 18-30 years in good health.

This chain uses TRBV7-6 with TRBJ2-5, with D hard to call. The V end was cut by 8 bases, the J end by 1 base, with 11 bases between. Germline-derived CDR1 and CDR2 are SGHVS and FNYEAQ. The CDR3 runs to 13 residues. In DNA form, the CDR3 reads TGTGCCAGCGCCCCAACCTTCCAAGAGACCCAGTACTTC. Amino acid sequence: CASAPTFQETQYF.

The genes are TRBV10-2 and TRBJ1-3; 9 positions match TRBD1. Per germline, CDR1 WSHSY and CDR2 SAAADI. With V trimmed by 10 bases and J by 0 bases, 10 bases remained unmatched. This CDR3 has 16 residues. CDR3 DNA: TGCGCCAATTCCCGGGACAGGGTATTCTCTGGAAACACCATATATTTT. This translates into CANSRDRVFSGNTIYF.

This sequence joins TRBV7-3 and TRBJ2-1, with TRBD1 matching 11 bases. The germline V gene has CDR1 SGHTA and CDR2 FQGTGA. J lost 8 bases, V lost 6 bases, and 9 bases had no gene match. The CDR3 length is 15 residues. DNA of the CDR3: TGTGCCAGCAGGAACCCGGGACAGGGGGGAGATGAGCAGTTCTTC. The encoded protein is CASRNPGQGGDEQFF.